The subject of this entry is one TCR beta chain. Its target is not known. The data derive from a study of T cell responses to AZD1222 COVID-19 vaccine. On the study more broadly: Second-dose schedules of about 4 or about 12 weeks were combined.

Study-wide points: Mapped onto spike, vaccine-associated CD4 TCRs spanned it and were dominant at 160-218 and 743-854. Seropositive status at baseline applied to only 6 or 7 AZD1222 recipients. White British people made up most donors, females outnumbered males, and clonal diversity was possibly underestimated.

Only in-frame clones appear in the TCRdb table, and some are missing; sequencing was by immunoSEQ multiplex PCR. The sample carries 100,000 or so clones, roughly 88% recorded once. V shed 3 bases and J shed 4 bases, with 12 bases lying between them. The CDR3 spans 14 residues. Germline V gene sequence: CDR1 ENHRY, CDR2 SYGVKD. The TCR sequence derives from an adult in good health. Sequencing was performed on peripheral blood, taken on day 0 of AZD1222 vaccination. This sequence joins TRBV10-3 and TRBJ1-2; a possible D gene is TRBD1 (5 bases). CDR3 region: CAISESGDSYGYTF. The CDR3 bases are TGTGCCATCAGTGAATCGGGGGACTCCTATGGCTACACCTTC.